A selection of T cell receptor beta chains follows, all from one sample in a study of T cell responses to AZD1222 COVID-19 vaccine. Sequenced by immunoSEQ multiplex PCR; TCRdb stores in-frame clones only, minus some. The sample contains approximately 190,000 clones, 92% of which appear only once. This specimen was peripheral blood, taken on day 0 of AZD1222 vaccination. Receptor source: an adult in good health. The CDR3 runs from the conserved cysteine through the conserved F or W. D genes are given only for firm matches. Clone sizes are given selectively: once, few, many, or a class where the clone is expanded.

J gene: TRBJ1-2
D gene: -
V gene: TRBV6-6
clone size: -
CDR3 DNA: TGTGCCAGCAGTCCAGATGCGGTATGGTCCACTTCGGAAGGCTACACCTTC
CDR3 protein: CASSPDAVWSTSEGYTF

J gene: TRBJ1-1
D gene: TRBD1
V gene: TRBV7-6
clone size: -
CDR3 DNA: TGTGCCAGCAGCTCCAAAGGACAGGATCGCAGTTTGGCTTTCTTT
CDR3 protein: CASSSKGQDRSLAFF

J gene: TRBJ1-6
D gene: -
V gene: TRBV30
clone size: -
CDR3 DNA: TGTGCCTGGATGGCGGGTTCCAGTGCACCCCTCCACTTT
CDR3 protein: CAWMAGSSAPLHF

J gene: TRBJ2-7
D gene: -
V gene: TRBV29-1
clone size: -
CDR3 DNA: TGCAGCGTTCCCGCAGGGGGGTCCTACGAGCAGTACTTC
CDR3 protein: CSVPAGGSYEQYF

J gene: TRBJ1-1
D gene: -
V gene: TRBV6-5
clone size: -
CDR3 DNA: TGTGCCAGCAGTCCGAGCCGGGGGCTCACTGAAGCTTTCTTT
CDR3 protein: CASSPSRGLTEAFF

J gene: TRBJ2-1
D gene: TRBD1
V gene: TRBV5-1
clone size: -
CDR3 DNA: TGCGCCAGCAGCTTGTCCGGACAGGGGAATAATGAGCAGTTCTTC
CDR3 protein: CASSLSGQGNNEQFF

J gene: TRBJ1-4
D gene: -
V gene: TRBV19
clone size: -
CDR3 DNA: TGTGCCAGTAGTATCCGCGGGTTAACTAATGAAAAACTGTTTTTT
CDR3 protein: CASSIRGLTNEKLFF

J gene: TRBJ2-7
D gene: TRBD1
V gene: TRBV9
clone size: -
CDR3 DNA: TGTGCCAGCAGCGTGAGACAGGGGGCGACCTACGAGCAGTACTTC
CDR3 protein: CASSVRQGATYEQYF

J gene: TRBJ1-3
D gene: -
V gene: TRBV5-1
clone size: -
CDR3 DNA: TGCGCCAGCAGCTTGGGGGCGATAGGAAACACCATATATTTT
CDR3 protein: CASSLGAIGNTIYF

J gene: TRBJ1-1
D gene: -
V gene: TRBV7-3
clone size: -
CDR3 DNA: TGTGCCAGCAGCCCCCCGATGAACACTGAAGCTTTCTTT
CDR3 protein: CASSPPMNTEAFF

J gene: TRBJ2-1
D gene: TRBD2
V gene: TRBV4-2
clone size: -
CDR3 DNA: TGTGCCAGCAGACTGACTAGCGGGAGCAATGAGCAGTTCTTC
CDR3 protein: CASRLTSGSNEQFF

J gene: TRBJ2-7
D gene: TRBD1
V gene: TRBV4-1
clone size: few
CDR3 DNA: TGCGCCAGCAGCCAGGGCCCTGACAGGGGCCCCTCCTACGAGCAGTACTTC
CDR3 protein: CASSQGPDRGPSYEQYF

J gene: TRBJ2-1
D gene: -
V gene: TRBV11-3
clone size: -
CDR3 DNA: TGTGCCAGCAGCCTGGGACAAATAGCCTACAATGAGCAGTTCTTC
CDR3 protein: CASSLGQIAYNEQFF

J gene: TRBJ1-2
D gene: -
V gene: TRBV29-1
clone size: -
CDR3 DNA: TGCAGCGTTGGAGCATCAGGCGTCCCATATGGCTACACCTTC
CDR3 protein: CSVGASGVPYGYTF

J gene: TRBJ1-6
D gene: -
V gene: TRBV7-4
clone size: -
CDR3 DNA: TGTGCCAGCAGCCTTTGGTGGTCCTATAATTCACCCCTCCACTTT
CDR3 protein: CASSLWWSYNSPLHF

J gene: TRBJ2-7
D gene: TRBD1
V gene: TRBV9
clone size: -
CDR3 DNA: TGTGCCAGCAGCATCGGACAGGGTAGCTCCTACGAGCAGTACTTC
CDR3 protein: CASSIGQGSSYEQYF

J gene: TRBJ1-5
D gene: -
V gene: TRBV18
clone size: -
CDR3 DNA: TGTGCCAGCTCACCCGGTTCCGGTAGCAATCAGCCCCAGCATTTT
CDR3 protein: CASSPGSGSNQPQHF

J gene: TRBJ2-2
D gene: -
V gene: TRBV3-1/TRBV3-2
clone size: -
CDR3 DNA: TGTGCCAGCAGCCCGCGACGGGCCCCCACCGGGGAGCTGTTTTTT
CDR3 protein: CASSPRRAPTGELFF

J gene: TRBJ1-1
D gene: -
V gene: TRBV10-3
clone size: -
CDR3 DNA: TGTGCCATCAGTGAATTACAGGTGAACACTGAAGCTTTCTTT
CDR3 protein: CAISELQVNTEAFF

J gene: TRBJ1-1
D gene: -
V gene: TRBV4-1
clone size: -
CDR3 DNA: TGCGCCAGCAGCCACACAAGGGGGAGGGCGGACACTGAAGCTTTCTTT
CDR3 protein: CASSHTRGRADTEAFF

J gene: TRBJ1-2
D gene: -
V gene: TRBV5-6
clone size: -
CDR3 DNA: TGTGCCAGCACCTCTAACTATGGCTACACCTTC
CDR3 protein: CASTSNYGYTF

J gene: TRBJ1-1
D gene: -
V gene: TRBV19
clone size: -
CDR3 DNA: TGTGCCAGTAGTATTAGATCCGCGCCACCCGACACTGAAGCTTTCTTT
CDR3 protein: CASSIRSAPPDTEAFF

J gene: TRBJ1-4
D gene: TRBD1
V gene: TRBV7-8
clone size: -
CDR3 DNA: TGTGCCAGCAGCTTACGGACAGGGCAAAATGAAAAACTGTTTTTT
CDR3 protein: CASSLRTGQNEKLFF

J gene: TRBJ1-4
D gene: TRBD1
V gene: TRBV5-1
clone size: -
CDR3 DNA: TGCGCCAGCAGCTTGGTTCCGACAGGGGCGGATGAAAAACTGTTTTTT
CDR3 protein: CASSLVPTGADEKLFF

J gene: TRBJ2-3
D gene: -
V gene: TRBV5-4
clone size: -
CDR3 DNA: TGTGCCAGCAGCTTGGGTCAGCGCACAGATACGCAGTATTTT
CDR3 protein: CASSLGQRTDTQYF

J gene: TRBJ1-2
D gene: -
V gene: TRBV7-8
clone size: few
CDR3 DNA: TGTGCCAGCAGCTTAGAGCGGTTTAACTATGGCTACACCTTC
CDR3 protein: CASSLERFNYGYTF

J gene: TRBJ1-1
D gene: -
V gene: TRBV27
clone size: once
CDR3 DNA: TGTGCCAGCAGTTTAGGGCAGGGCCAGGATGAAGCTTTCTTT
CDR3 protein: CASSLGQGQDEAFF

J gene: TRBJ1-1
D gene: -
V gene: TRBV11-1
clone size: few
CDR3 DNA: TGTGCCAGCAGCTTATGGGGGGCGCGTTTCACTGAAGCTTTCTTT
CDR3 protein: CASSLWGARFTEAFF

J gene: TRBJ1-1
D gene: -
V gene: TRBV28
clone size: -
CDR3 DNA: TGTGCCAGCAGGAGAGGGTCCCCTGAAGCTTTCTTT
CDR3 protein: CASRRGSPEAFF

J gene: TRBJ2-3
D gene: TRBD2
V gene: TRBV10-3
clone size: -
CDR3 DNA: TGTGCCATCAGGTCGACTAGCGGGGTCGGAGATACGCAGTATTTT
CDR3 protein: CAIRSTSGVGDTQYF

J gene: TRBJ2-5
D gene: -
V gene: TRBV7-3
clone size: -
CDR3 DNA: TGTGCCAGCAGCTTAATGCAGGGGCTTGGGACCCAGTACTTC
CDR3 protein: CASSLMQGLGTQYF

J gene: TRBJ1-5
D gene: -
V gene: TRBV18
clone size: -
CDR3 DNA: TGTGCCAGCTCACCACAGGGCAGCGGAGGCAATCAGCCCCAGCATTTT
CDR3 protein: CASSPQGSGGNQPQHF

J gene: TRBJ2-2
D gene: -
V gene: TRBV5-4
clone size: -
CDR3 DNA: TGTGCCAGCAGTAAGGGGTCCACCGGGGAGCTGTTTTTT
CDR3 protein: CASSKGSTGELFF

J gene: TRBJ1-4
D gene: TRBD1
V gene: TRBV7-9
clone size: -
CDR3 DNA: TGTGCCAGCAGCTTAGGGACAGGGGCCGAAAAACTGTTTTTT
CDR3 protein: CASSLGTGAEKLFF

J gene: TRBJ1-1
D gene: -
V gene: TRBV4-1
clone size: -
CDR3 DNA: TGCGCCAGCAGCCAAGATCGCCTACCCCCTACTGAAGCTTTCTTT
CDR3 protein: CASSQDRLPPTEAFF

J gene: TRBJ1-4
D gene: -
V gene: TRBV19
clone size: once
CDR3 DNA: TGTGCCAGTAGTATCGCCCTCGGCAGCCTTAATGAAAAACTGTTTTTT
CDR3 protein: CASSIALGSLNEKLFF

J gene: TRBJ2-5
D gene: -
V gene: TRBV7-7
clone size: -
CDR3 DNA: TGTGCCAGCAGCCCCGCGGGGCAGTACCAACAGACCCAGTACTTC
CDR3 protein: CASSPAGQYQQTQYF

J gene: TRBJ1-4
D gene: -
V gene: TRBV19
clone size: -
CDR3 DNA: TGTGCCAGTAGGCGGGACGGATCTGATGAAAAACTGTTTTTT
CDR3 protein: CASRRDGSDEKLFF

J gene: TRBJ2-5
D gene: TRBD2
V gene: TRBV5-1
clone size: -
CDR3 DNA: TGCGCCAGCAGCCCGGGACTAGCGGGGGGGCCGGAGAAAAAAGAGACCCAGTACTTC
CDR3 protein: CASSPGLAGGPEKKETQYF

J gene: TRBJ1-1
D gene: TRBD1
V gene: TRBV11-2
clone size: -
CDR3 DNA: TGTGCCAGCAGCCTGCCGGGACAGGGGGGCACTGAAGCTTTCTTT
CDR3 protein: CASSLPGQGGTEAFF

J gene: TRBJ2-5
D gene: -
V gene: TRBV2
clone size: once
CDR3 DNA: TGTGCCAGCAGTGAATCCCCAGGTTTCCAAGAGACCCAGTACTTC
CDR3 protein: CASSESPGFQETQYF

J gene: TRBJ1-4
D gene: -
V gene: TRBV5-1
clone size: -
CDR3 DNA: TGCGCCAGCAGCTTGACACCCGTCACAACTAATGAAAAACTGTTTTTT
CDR3 protein: CASSLTPVTTNEKLFF

J gene: TRBJ1-3
D gene: -
V gene: TRBV11-2
clone size: once
CDR3 DNA: TGTGCCAGCAACCCGGTCTCTGGAAACACCATATATTTT
CDR3 protein: CASNPVSGNTIYF

J gene: TRBJ1-6
D gene: -
V gene: TRBV7-2
clone size: -
CDR3 DNA: TGTGCCAGCAGCTTCCGGGAAGACTCACCCCTCCACTTT
CDR3 protein: CASSFREDSPLHF

J gene: TRBJ1-2
D gene: -
V gene: TRBV30
clone size: -
CDR3 DNA: TGTGCCTGGACCGTGGACCGGGGCTGGGGTGGCTACACCTTC
CDR3 protein: CAWTVDRGWGGYTF

J gene: TRBJ1-1
D gene: -
V gene: TRBV5-4
clone size: -
CDR3 DNA: TGTGCCAGCAGCTTGGCGCAGGATATGAACACTGAAGCTTTCTTT
CDR3 protein: CASSLAQDMNTEAFF

J gene: TRBJ1-1
D gene: TRBD1
V gene: TRBV6-5
clone size: -
CDR3 DNA: TGTGCCAGCAGTTACGCTGGACAGGACACTGAAGCTTTCTTT
CDR3 protein: CASSYAGQDTEAFF

J gene: TRBJ1-6
D gene: TRBD1
V gene: TRBV7-9
clone size: -
CDR3 DNA: TGTGCCAGCAGTCAACAGGGACAGTATAATTCACCCCTCCACTTT
CDR3 protein: CASSQQGQYNSPLHF

J gene: TRBJ1-2
D gene: -
V gene: TRBV28
clone size: -
CDR3 DNA: TGTGCCAGCACTCTACCCAGTATAGGGTATGGCTACACCTTC
CDR3 protein: CASTLPSIGYGYTF

J gene: TRBJ1-4
D gene: -
V gene: TRBV12-5
clone size: -
CDR3 DNA: TGTGCTAGTGGTTTAGGTGACCCAACTAATGAAAAACTGTTTTTT
CDR3 protein: CASGLGDPTNEKLFF

J gene: TRBJ1-2
D gene: -
V gene: TRBV5-4
clone size: -
CDR3 DNA: TGTGCCAGCAGCTTGGATTATGGCTACACCTTC
CDR3 protein: CASSLDYGYTF

J gene: TRBJ1-1
D gene: TRBD1
V gene: TRBV5-4
clone size: -
CDR3 DNA: TGTGCCAGCAGCTACAGAGGACAGGCCACTGAAGCTTTCTTT
CDR3 protein: CASSYRGQATEAFF

J gene: TRBJ1-5
D gene: -
V gene: TRBV4-3
clone size: few
CDR3 DNA: TGCGCCAGCAGCCAAGACAGAAATCAGCCCCAGCATTTT
CDR3 protein: CASSQDRNQPQHF

J gene: TRBJ1-5
D gene: -
V gene: TRBV19
clone size: -
CDR3 DNA: TGTGCCAGTAGTATAGGGGGCGGCTATAGCAATCAGCCCCAGCATTTT
CDR3 protein: CASSIGGGYSNQPQHF

J gene: TRBJ1-5
D gene: -
V gene: TRBV24-1
clone size: -
CDR3 DNA: TGTGCCACCATTCCGGACCACGTGGCGGGTCATCAGCCCCAGCATTTT
CDR3 protein: CATIPDHVAGHQPQHF

J gene: TRBJ2-7
D gene: TRBD1
V gene: TRBV2
clone size: -
CDR3 DNA: TGTGCCAGCAGTGAAGAGGGACAGGCGAACTCCTACGAGCAGTACTTC
CDR3 protein: CASSEEGQANSYEQYF

J gene: TRBJ1-1
D gene: TRBD1
V gene: TRBV9
clone size: -
CDR3 DNA: TGTGCCAGCAGCGAACGACAGGGGTCGGGGACTGAAGCTTTCTTT
CDR3 protein: CASSERQGSGTEAFF